Below are 28 T cell receptor beta chains sequenced from a single sample in a study of cytomegalovirus exposure and HLA in healthy donors. PCR was performed using 60 Vbeta and 13 Jbeta primers. Profiling relied on immunoSEQ multiplex PCR, and the TCRdb table lists in-frame clones only, not all of them. The data show under 150,000 clones, over 65% seen once. The sequencing input was PBMCs. The receptors here all came from a woman aged 35 to 49 in good health and CMV-seropositive.

The genes are TRBV7-8 and TRBJ2-7, with 11 bases that match TRBD2. CDR3 size: 15 residues. Trimming at V came to 6 bases and at J to 2 bases, leaving 6 bases not matched to a gene. From germline, CDR1 is SGHVS and CDR2 FQNEAQ. CDR3 in amino acids: CASSLTSGTAYEQYF. The CDR3 DNA follows: TGTGCCAGCAGTCTGACTAGCGGGACAGCCTACGAGCAGTACTTC.

The chain joins TRBV5-4 to TRBJ1-2; TRBD1 is a possible D gene (5 bases). The CDR3 length is 17 residues. Trimming took 0 bases from V and 0 from J, leaving 15 bases between them. Germline V gene sequence: CDR1 SGHNT, CDR2 YYREEE (reference sequence). The CDR3: CASSLGGVGRANYGYTF. The CDR3 coding sequence is TGTGCCAGCAGCTTGGGAGGAGTGGGCAGGGCTAACTATGGCTACACCTTC.

This clone was detected only a few times. A junction end diverges from the germline sequence, so it may reflect a read error. J is TRBJ2-5 and V is TRBV7-7, with D perhaps matching TRBD2 (7 bases). This CDR3 is 15 amino acids long. Per the germline V gene, CDR1 is SSHAT and CDR2 is FNYEAQ (reference sequence). In DNA, the CDR3 is TGTGCTAGCAGCCGGTTGGGGGGGGGCCGAGAGACCCAGTACTTC. Protein: CASSRLGGGRETQYF.

The J gene is TRBJ2-5, the V gene TRBV5-5, with D maybe TRBD2 (7 bases). V was cut by 3 bases and J by 3 bases, with 12 bases left in between. The CDR3 totals 14 residues. In germline, CDR1 is SGHKS, CDR2 YYEKEE (reference sequence). The CDR3 region has the DNA TGTGCCAGCAGCTGGCGGGGGCTTGAAGAGACCCAGTACTTC. Protein sequence: CASSWRGLEETQYF. The full variable domain, completed using reference TRBV5-5 and TRBJ2-5, is DAGVTQSPTHLIKTRGQQVTLRCSPISGHKSVSWYQQVLGQGPQFIFQYYEKEERGRGNFPDRFSARQFPNYSSELNVNALLLGDSALYLCASSWRGLEETQYFGPGTRLLVL.

Concerning this clone: An end of the junction does not agree with germline; a read error may underlie this. V gene TRBV7-3 combines with J gene TRBJ1-1; TRBD1 might be the D (5 bases). CDR1 is SGHTA, CDR2 FQGTGA, per germline. The length of the CDR3 is 14 residues. CDR3 in DNA: TGTGCCAGCAGCTTAAACCCGCAGGGCACTGAAGTTTTCTTT. This codes for CASSLNPQGTEVFF.

The chain is built from TRBV2 and TRBJ1-1, with a weak D call TRBD1 (6 bases). The CDR3 covers 15 residues. Germline CDR1 and CDR2: SNHLY and FYNNEI. The germline V and J ends were trimmed by 9 bases and 6 bases, with 23 bases remaining between them. Here the CDR3 reads CASKPTTQGTAEAFF. Written as DNA, the CDR3 is TGTGCCAGTAAGCCTACCACACAGGGAACCGCTGAAGCTTTCTTT.

V is TRBV7-9 and J is TRBJ2-3; D unresolved. The CDR3 contains 13 residues. V lost 2 bases and J 1 base, leaving 4 bases between the germline ends. From germline, CDR1 is SEHNR and CDR2 FQNEAQ (reference sequence). CDR3 region: CASSLLGTDTQYF. DNA for the CDR3: TGTGCCAGCAGCTTATTAGGCACAGATACGCAGTATTTT.

This chain connects TRBV18 to TRBJ1-3; D gene uncertain. The V gene lost 4 bases and the J gene lost 0 bases, with 4 bases spanning the gap. The CDR3 runs 13 residues. In germline, CDR1 is KGHSH, CDR2 LQKENI. CDR3 coding DNA: TGTGCCAGCTCACAGAGCTCTGGAAACACCATATATTTT. This gives the protein CASSQSSGNTIYF. The full variable domain, rest sourced from reference TRBV18 and TRBJ1-3, is NAGVMQNPRHLVRRRGQEARLRCSPMKGHSHVYWYRQLPEEGLKFMVYLQKENIIDESGMPKERFSAEFPKEGPSILRIQQVVRGDSAAYFCASSQSSGNTIYFGEGSWLTVV.

The table lists this clone with a few counts. The chain is built from TRBV14 and TRBJ1-3; 7 nucleotides match TRBD1. V was clipped by 6 bases and J by 8 bases; unmatched bases: 13. CDR3 size: 15 residues. The germline V gene has CDR1 SGHDN and CDR2 FVKESK. Written as DNA, the CDR3 is TGTGCCAGCAGTCAAACAGGGGACACCCGGGACACCATATATTTT. Residues: CASSQTGDTRDTIYF.

This clone was counted a few times. The chain employs TRBV11-1 and TRBJ2-1; TRBD2 is a possible D gene (5 bases). Germline values: CDR1 SGHAT, CDR2 FQDESV (reference sequence). The CDR3 totals 14 residues. Trimming stripped 2 bases from V and 3 bases from J, with 8 bases between. This chain's CDR3 is CASSLPGNYNEQFF. The DNA for the CDR3 is TGTGCCAGCAGCTTACCCGGGAACTACAATGAGCAGTTCTTC.

The rearrangement joins TRBV7-8 to TRBJ2-3, with TRBD2 matching 9 bases. The CDR3 loop spans 18 amino acids. V trimming: 1 base; J trimming: 2 bases; junction bases outside the gene matches: 10. Germline loops: CDR1 SGHVS, CDR2 FQNEAQ. The CDR3 spells CASSLGPPLAGDTDTQYF. The CDR3 coding sequence is TGTGCCAGCAGCTTAGGACCCCCTTTAGCGGGAGACACAGATACGCAGTATTTT.

V gene TRBV28 combines with J gene TRBJ2-1; D gene uncertain. Germline CDR1 is MDHEN and CDR2 is SYDVKM. The CDR3 sequence is 11 residues long. The V end was cut by 4 bases, the J end by 7 bases, with 5 bases between. CDR3 amino acids: CASSSRNEQFF. The CDR3 coding sequence is TGTGCCAGCAGTTCTCGGAATGAGCAGTTCTTC.

The genes are TRBV18 and TRBJ2-5; D is possibly TRBD2 (5 bases). The end of the DNA aligns better with TRBJ2-7, so the J call may be wrong. CDR1 and CDR2 from the germline V gene are KGHSH and LQKENI. The CDR3 length is 13 residues. Here the CDR3 DNA reads TGTGCCAGCTCAATAGAGGCGGGTTACGAGCAGTACTTC. Encoded protein: CASSIEAGYEQYF.

V usage is TRBV18 and J usage is TRBJ1-4, with 7 bases lining up with TRBD1. V gave up 3 bases and J gave up 4 bases; unmatched junction bases: 2. The CDR3 consists of 14 residues. Per the germline V gene, CDR1 is KGHSH and CDR2 is LQKENI. The CDR3 loop reads CASSPTGNNEKLFF. The CDR3 coding sequence is TGTGCCAGCTCACCGACAGGGAATAATGAAAAACTGTTTTTT.

The chain is built from TRBV19 and TRBJ2-1; 10 bases agree with TRBD2. Germline-derived CDR1 and CDR2 are LNHDA and SQIVND (reference sequence). J lost 9 bases, V lost 3 bases, and 8 bases had no gene match. This CDR3 is 15 amino acids long. Here the CDR3 DNA reads TGTGCCAGTAGTATGGTAGCGGGAGGTTTAAGTGAGCAGTTCTTC. Translating gives CASSMVAGGLSEQFF.

This chain connects TRBV5-1 to TRBJ2-7; 9 bases match TRBD1. This CDR3 has 15 amino acids. The V and J ends lost 2 bases and 5 bases, in that order; junction bases with no gene match: 8. Looked up from germline, CDR1 is SGHRS and CDR2 is YFSETQ. The CDR3 region has the DNA TGCGCCAGCAGCTTCCGGGACAGGGAATTGAACGAGCAGTACTTC. Protein product: CASSFRDRELNEQYF.

This clone appeared once. This chain's CDR3 is CASSSTAGARYEQYF. The CDR3, as DNA: TGTGCCAGCAGCTCCACCGCCGGTGCCCGCTACGAGCAGTACTTC. The chain employs TRBV7-9 and TRBJ2-7; D not resolved. Trimming shortened V by 4 bases and J by 3 bases, and 16 bases separated the two germline ends. Germline lookup yields CDR1 SEHNR and CDR2 FQNEAQ (reference sequence). The CDR3 consists of 15 residues. Filled out from reference TRBV7-9 and TRBJ2-7, the complete variable domain reads DTGVSQNPRHKITKRGQNVTFRCDPISEHNRLYWYRQTLGQGPEFLTYFQNEAQLEKSRLLSDRFSAERPKGSFSTLEIQRTEQGDSAMYLCASSSTAGARYEQYFGPGTRLTVT.

V usage is TRBV27 and J usage is TRBJ2-7; TRBD1 matches 8 bases. V shed 5 bases and J 2 bases; nucleotides not matched to a gene: 11. From germline, CDR1 is MNHEY and CDR2 SMNVEV (reference sequence). The CDR3 runs to 16 residues. The CDR3 loop is CASSPSLTGVAYEQYF. CDR3 coding DNA: TGTGCCAGCAGTCCAAGCCTGACAGGGGTGGCCTACGAGCAGTACTTC.

The chain has TRBV7-2 and TRBJ1-1, with TRBD1 matching over 10 bases. Germline-derived CDR1 and CDR2 are SGHTA and FQGNSA. This CDR3 is 13 amino acids long. V lost 4 bases, J lost 10 bases, and 6 bases stayed unmatched. The CDR3 DNA is TGTGCCAGCAGCTCACGACAGGGGGCGGGAGCTTTCTTT. Its translation is CASSSRQGAGAFF.

The rearrangement uses TRBV5-8 and TRBJ2-5, with D perhaps TRBD1 (6 bases). Looked up from germline, CDR1 is SGHTS and CDR2 is YDEGEE. Trimming removed 4 bases at V and 1 base at J, with 11 bases between. The CDR3 loop spans 14 amino acids. CDR3 protein: CASSPSQGQETQYF. The CDR3 DNA reads TGTGCCAGCAGCCCCTCACAGGGCCAAGAGACCCAGTACTTC.

CDR3 coding DNA: TGTGCCAGCAGCTCCCCCCTAGCGGTCTCCTACAATGAGCAGTTCTTC. It specifies CASSSPLAVSYNEQFF. This chain uses TRBV5-6 with TRBJ2-1; 7 bases match TRBD2. Germline CDR1 and CDR2: SGHDT and YYEEEE. Losses at the gene ends were 3 bases for V and 0 bases for J; bases not matched to a gene: 6. The CDR3 length is 16 residues.

The chain combines TRBV7-8 with TRBJ1-4; 7 bases align to TRBD1. V was clipped by 5 bases and J by 4 bases; unmatched bases: 10. Germline CDR1 and CDR2: SGHVS and FQNEAQ. The CDR3 loop spans 16 amino acids. CDR3 sequence reads: CASSRRDRGFNEKLFF. The DNA for the CDR3 is TGTGCCAGCAGCCGCCGGGACAGAGGATTTAATGAAAAACTGTTTTTT.

V gene TRBV27 combines with J gene TRBJ2-5; D possibly corresponds to TRBD2 (6 bases). Germline-derived CDR1 and CDR2 are MNHEY and SMNVEV (reference sequence). The CDR3 length is 15 residues. The V gene lost 0 bases and the J gene lost 5 bases, with 13 bases spanning the gap. CDR3 sequence: CASSLSQTGVETQYF. The CDR3 region has the DNA TGTGCCAGCAGTTTATCCCAAACGGGAGTCGAGACCCAGTACTTC.

The rearrangement uses TRBV5-1 and TRBJ2-3, with TRBD1 matching over 9 bases. Unmatched junction bases numbered 4, after V lost 0 bases and J lost 2 bases. Germline V CDR1 and CDR2: SGHRS, YFSETQ. The CDR3 consists of 16 residues. CDR3 sequence reads: CASSLGTGALTDTQYF. The CDR3 DNA sequence: TGCGCCAGCAGCTTGGGGACAGGGGCCCTCACAGATACGCAGTATTTT.

By share, this clone counts as medium-sized. The same CDR3 is also encoded by other DNA sequences in this sample. J is TRBJ2-7 and V is TRBV27, with 9 positions matching TRBD1. The V gene's germline CDR1 is MNHEY and CDR2 SMNVEV (reference sequence). V was clipped by 5 bases and J by 0 bases; unmatched bases: 2. The CDR3 extends over 14 amino acids. Here the CDR3 reads CASSGQGSSYEQYF. In nucleotides, the CDR3 is TGTGCCAGCAGTGGACAGGGGAGCTCCTACGAGCAGTACTTC.

This clone has only a few counts. This chain links TRBV9 with TRBJ2-1; 9 bases are a match to TRBD2. The CDR3 covers 15 residues. Germline V gene lookup returns CDR1 SGDLS and CDR2 YYNGEE. The V and J ends lost 4 bases and 2 bases, in that order; junction bases with no gene match: 4. The CDR3 reads CASSRLAVPYNEQFF. The CDR3 nucleotides read TGTGCCAGCAGCCGACTAGCGGTTCCCTACAATGAGCAGTTCTTC. Variable domain in full (rest from reference TRBV9 and TRBJ2-1): DSGVTQTPKHLITATGQRVTLRCSPRSGDLSVYWYQQSLDQGLQFLIQYYNGEERAKGNILERFSAQQFPDLHSELNLSSLELGDSALYFCASSRLAVPYNEQFFGPGTRLTVL.

V and J are TRBV7-6 and TRBJ2-7, with 11 bases lining up with TRBD2. V shed 2 bases and J 5 bases; nucleotides not matched to a gene: 5. Germline V gene sequence: CDR1 SGHVS, CDR2 FNYEAQ. The CDR3 extends over 15 amino acids. CDR3 DNA: TGTGCCAGCAGCTTAAATTTAGCGGGAGGGCACGAGCAGTACTTC. Its translation: CASSLNLAGGHEQYF. The full variable domain, its missing parts supplied by reference TRBV7-6 and TRBJ2-7, is GAGVSQSPRYKVTKRGQDVALRCDPISGHVSLYWYRQALGQGPEFLTYFNYEAQQDKSGLPNDRFSAERPEGSISTLTIQRTEQRDSAMYRCASSLNLAGGHEQYFGPGTRLTVT.

The chain's CDR3 is CASSPGTGKGFDTQYF. CDR3 in DNA: TGTGCCAGCAGCCCCGGGACAGGGAAAGGGTTCGATACGCAGTATTTT. This chain uses TRBV5-4 with TRBJ2-3; 9 bases align to TRBD1. The CDR3 covers 16 residues. After removal of 4 bases from V and 6 bases from J, the junction contained 12 bases not matched to a gene. CDR1 and CDR2 (germline): SGHNT, YYREEE (reference sequence). Filled out from reference TRBV5-4 and TRBJ2-3, the complete variable domain reads ETGVTQSPTHLIKTRGQQVTLRCSSQSGHNTVSWYQQALGQGPQFIFQYYREEENGRGNFPPRFSGLQFPNYSSELNVNALELDDSALYLCASSPGTGKGFDTQYFGPGTRLTVL.